This TCR beta chain came from a study of cytomegalovirus exposure and HLA in healthy donors. Per the germline V gene, CDR1 is SQVTM and CDR2 is ANQGSEA. This CDR3 region has 13 residues. Both 60 Vbeta primers and 13 Jbeta primers went into the PCR. The repertoire was sequenced with immunoSEQ multiplex PCR; TCRdb's copy has only in-frame clones and lacks some. The sample yields some 180,000 clones, 80% seen once. V is TRBV29-1 and J is TRBJ1-3; 7 bases map to TRBD1. The receptor was isolated from a girl between 5 and 17 years old in good health and CMV-seropositive. The sample was PBMCs. CDR3 region: CSITGAYGNTIYF. CDR3 nucleotide sequence: TGCTCTATAACAGGGGCTTACGGAAACACCATATATTTT. Supplemented by reference TRBV29-1 and TRBJ1-3, the full variable domain reads SAVISQKPSRDICQRGTSLTIQCQVDSQVTMMFWYRQQPGQSLTLIATANQGSEATYESGFVIDKFPISRPNLTFSTLTVSNMSPEDSSIYLCSITGAYGNTIYFGEGSWLTVV.